A single sample is the source of the 4 T cell receptor beta chains below, sequenced in a study of response to subunit inactivated influenza vaccine. MiXCR, applied by TCRdb to the RT-PCR reads, yields one record per CDR3 protein. The data show 450,000 to 700,000 distinct CDR3 sequences, 11% to 15% seen once. Here the sequenced sample was PBMCs from blood, taken approximately 13 days after vaccination. Receptors were obtained from a man over 45 who received an inactivated influenza vaccine.

The chain links TRBV14 to TRBJ2-1; possibly TRBD2 for D (5 bases). Germline CDR1 SGHDN, CDR2 FVKESK. This CDR3 region has 16 residues. V dropped 2 bases and J dropped 2 bases, with 13 bases sitting between them. The CDR3 DNA follows: TGTGCCAGCAGCCAATGGGCCGGGGTAACCTACAATGAGCAGTTCTTC. Its translation: CASSQWAGVTYNEQFF.

This clonotype occurred a few times. The chain links TRBV4-2 to TRBJ2-2; the match to TRBD1 covers 7 bases. The germline gives CDR1 LGHNA, CDR2 YNFKEQ. The CDR3 totals 18 residues. With 0 bases clipped from V and 5 bases from J, the junction kept 12 bases outside the gene matches. The CDR3, as DNA: TGTGCCAGCAGCCAAGATGACGAGAGGGGGCGCGGGACCGGGGAGCTGTTTTTT. As protein: CASSQDDERGRGTGELFF.

This clonotype was detected a few times. The chain employs TRBV20-1 and TRBJ2-3; the D gene is possibly TRBD2 (7 bases). Trimming stripped 6 bases from V and 2 bases from J, with 18 bases between. CDR3 length: 15 residues. CDR1 and CDR2 (germline): DFQATT, SNEGSKA (reference sequence). Written as DNA, the CDR3 is TGCAGTGCACCTGGGGGGGGGGCTTCCACAGATACGCAGTATTTT. It yields the protein CSAPGGGASTDTQYF.

The rearrangement links TRBV7-2 to TRBJ2-5; D may be TRBD2 (6 bases). The germline CDR1 and CDR2 sequences are SGHTA and FQGNSA. CDR3 size: 15 residues. V was trimmed by 3 bases and J by 2 bases, leaving 13 bases between them. The CDR3 spells CASSLRSGLQETQYF. CDR3 bases: TGTGCCAGCAGCTTGCGCAGCGGGCTTCAAGAGACCCAGTACTTC.